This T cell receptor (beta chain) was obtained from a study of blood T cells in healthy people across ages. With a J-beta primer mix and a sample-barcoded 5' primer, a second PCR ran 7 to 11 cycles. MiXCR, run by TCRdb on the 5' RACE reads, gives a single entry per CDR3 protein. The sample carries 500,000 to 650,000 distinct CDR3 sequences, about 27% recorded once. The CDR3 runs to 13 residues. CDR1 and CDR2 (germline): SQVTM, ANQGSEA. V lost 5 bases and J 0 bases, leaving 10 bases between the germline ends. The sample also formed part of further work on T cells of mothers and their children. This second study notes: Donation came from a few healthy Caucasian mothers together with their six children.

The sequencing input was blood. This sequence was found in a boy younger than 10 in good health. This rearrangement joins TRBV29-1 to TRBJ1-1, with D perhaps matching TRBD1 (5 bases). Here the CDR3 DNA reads TGCAGCGTTCGGGGCAGGATGAACACTGAAGCTTTCTTT. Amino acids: CSVRGRMNTEAFF.